The rows below give T cell receptor beta chains drawn from one sample of a study of blood T cell repertoires in COVID-19. Libraries were prepared by immunoSEQ multiplex PCR; TCRdb keeps only in-frame clonotypes and omits some of them. This sample has tens of thousands of clones, with about 86% found just once. The specimen was peripheral blood. These receptors were collected from an older man with acute or convalescent COVID-19. Both conserved end residues are part of each CDR3. D genes are given only for firm matches. Expanded clones are given a class, and other clones once, few, many or no size at all.

.,TRBJ1-1,TRBV28,15,TRBD1,TGTGCCAGCAGTTTCAGGATCGACAGGGACACTGAAGCTTTCTTT,CASSFRIDRDTEAFF
.,TRBJ1-2,TRBV12-3/TRBV12-4,13,TRBD1,TGTGCCAGCGCCAGGGACAGGGCTTATGGCTACACCTTC,CASARDRAYGYTF
once,TRBJ2-7,TRBV6-5,16,TRBD2,TGTGCCAGCAGTTACTCGGGGGGGTTAGGGTTGGACGAGCAGTACTTC,CASSYSGGLGLDEQYF
.,TRBJ2-5,TRBV19,15,.,TGTGCCAGTAGTATAATACCGGGACAAGTAAAGACCCAGTACTTC,CASSIIPGQVKTQYF
.,TRBJ1-2,TRBV6-5,15,TRBD1,TGTGCCAGCAACCCGGACAGGGGAGCTAACTATGGCTACACCTTC,CASNPDRGANYGYTF
.,TRBJ1-1,TRBV11-3,13,.,TGTGCCAGCAGCTCCTCCTATTACTCTGAAGCTTTCTTT,CASSSSYYSEAFF
.,TRBJ1-2,TRBV3-1/TRBV3-2,14,.,TGTGCCAGCAGCCAAGAGCCAGGACGGGGTGGCTACACCTTC,CASSQEPGRGGYTF
.,TRBJ2-4,TRBV7-8,15,.,TGTGCCAGCAGCTTAGGACAGCTAGCCAAAAACATTCAGTACTTC,CASSLGQLAKNIQYF
.,TRBJ1-1,TRBV12-5,17,TRBD1,TGTGCTAGTGGTATGTTGACCGGGACAGGCGGGGGCACTGAAGCTTTCTTT,CASGMLTGTGGGTEAFF
.,TRBJ2-5,TRBV15,16,.,TGTGCCACGCAAGGACAGCGGAGGAGTGGACAAGAGACCCAGTACTTC,CATQGQRRSGQETQYF